This T cell receptor (beta chain) was profiled in a study of T-cell memory formation after mild COVID-19. Study results and caveats: Mostly located in CM and EM were contracting CD4+ clones, with contracting CD8+ clones located in EMRA. Contracting clones from day 15 to 85 had balanced CD4/CD8; later expanders favoured CD4+. Certain responding clones were present in pre-infection memory, suggesting participation of cross-reactive memory.

This clonotype came up many times. The antigen remains unidentified. TCR alpha and TCR beta cDNA libraries carrying sample barcodes and UMIs were produced by 5'RACE using constant-segment primers. TCRdb passed the 5' RACE reads through MiXCR, listing each CDR3 protein once. Of about 130,000 distinct CDR3 sequences listed, roughly 6% were seen once; the top ten hold roughly 2%. V lost 2 bases and J 2 bases, leaving 10 bases between the germline ends. The CDR3 has 14 amino acids. CDR1 SGHRS and CDR2 YFSETQ come from the germline V gene. The V call is TRBV5-1, the J call TRBJ2-5, with a tentative D call TRBD2 (6 bases). Sequenced material: PBMCs or a T cell subset sorted from them (not recorded which). The receptor comes from an adult woman who had mild COVID-19 (a few samples of this study predate the infection). Cell type and time point are not known. The CDR3 DNA sequence: TGCGCCAGCAGCTTAGGCGGGGAGCAAGAGACCCAGTACTTC. It is translated as CASSLGGEQETQYF.